These 26 T cell receptor beta chains share one sample of origin, sequenced in a study of blood T cell repertoires in COVID-19. Produced via immunoSEQ multiplex PCR; TCRdb's table is partial and in-frame only. The profile shows more than 200,000 clones, 65% to 85% of them singletons. Material for sequencing was peripheral blood. All receptors come from a middle-aged man with acute or convalescent COVID-19.

The chain has TRBV5-1 and TRBJ2-7; 8 bases agree with TRBD2. Germline V CDR1 and CDR2: SGHRS, YFSETQ. The CDR3 spans 16 residues. V lost 0 bases, J lost 0 bases, and 5 bases stayed unmatched. CDR3 DNA sequence: TGCGCCAGCAGCTTGGGGCGGAGCGGGAGCTCCTACGAGCAGTACTTC. As protein: CASSLGRSGSSYEQYF. Drawing the rest from reference TRBV5-1 and TRBJ2-7, the complete variable domain is KAGVTQTPRYLIKTRGQQVTLSCSPISGHRSVSWYQQTPGQGLQFLFEYFSETQRNKGNFPGRFSGRQFSNSRSEMNVSTLELGDSALYLCASSLGRSGSSYEQYFGPGTRLTVT.

The rearrangement links TRBV5-1 to TRBJ2-3; perhaps TRBD1 as D (6 bases). CDR1 and CDR2 (germline): SGHRS, YFSETQ. The CDR3 consists of 13 residues. Trimming removed 5 bases from V and 6 bases from J, with 13 bases in between. This chain's CDR3 is CASRVDSGDTQYF. The CDR3, as DNA: TGCGCCAGCAGGGTGGACAGTGGCGATACGCAGTATTTT. Using reference TRBV5-1 and TRBJ2-3 for the parts outside the CDR3, the full variable domain is KAGVTQTPRYLIKTRGQQVTLSCSPISGHRSVSWYQQTPGQGLQFLFEYFSETQRNKGNFPGRFSGRQFSNSRSEMNVSTLELGDSALYLCASRVDSGDTQYFGPGTRLTVL.

The genes are TRBV5-1 and TRBJ1-1; TRBD1 matches at 11 bases. CDR3 length equals 17 residues. Losses at the gene ends were 3 bases for V and 0 bases for J; bases not matched to a gene: 7. The germline V gene encodes CDR1 SGHRS and CDR2 YFSETQ. The CDR3, as DNA: TGCGCCAGCAGCTGGAACCGGGACAGGGGGATGAACACTGAAGCTTTCTTT. Protein sequence: CASSWNRDRGMNTEAFF.

The chain joins TRBV5-1 to TRBJ1-2, with TRBD1 as a possible D gene (5 bases). The V end lost 2 bases, the J end lost 7 bases, and 15 bases lay between the germline ends. The germline V gene has CDR1 SGHRS and CDR2 YFSETQ. The CDR3 runs 14 residues. DNA for the CDR3: TGCGCCAGCAGCTTAGATACGGGGGGTCGTGGCTACACCTTC. Translating gives CASSLDTGGRGYTF.

The V and J genes are TRBV7-8 and TRBJ2-2; D is ambiguous. This CDR3 has 15 residues. The V end was cut by 2 bases, the J end by 1 base, with 8 bases between. CDR1 is SGHVS and CDR2 is FQNEAQ in the germline V gene. The CDR3 here is CASSLWQVNTGELFF. In DNA form, the CDR3 reads TGTGCCAGCAGCTTATGGCAGGTGAACACCGGGGAGCTGTTTTTT. Full variable domain (outside the CDR3, taken from reference TRBV7-8 and TRBJ2-2): GAGVSQSPRYKVAKRGQDVALRCDPISGHVSLFWYQQALGQGPEFLTYFQNEAQLDKSGLPSDRFFAERPEGSVSTLKIQRTQQEDSAVYLCASSLWQVNTGELFFGEGSRLTVL.

J is TRBJ1-3 and V is TRBV20-1; possible D gene TRBD1, 6 bases. Germline V gene lookup returns CDR1 DFQATT and CDR2 SNEGSKA (reference sequence). V shed 3 bases and J shed 0 bases, with 9 bases lying between them. The CDR3 runs to 14 residues. The CDR3 DNA is TGCAGTGCTAGTCAGACAGGCTCTGGAAACACCATATATTTT. Translation gives CSASQTGSGNTIYF.

This clone was counted only a few times. The chain combines TRBV18 with TRBJ2-7; 7 bases are a match to TRBD1. The CDR3 runs 16 residues. The ends lost 2 bases at V and 5 bases at J; junction bases unmatched: 12. CDR1 and CDR2 (germline): KGHSH, LQKENI. CDR3 bases: TGTGCCAGCTCACCAACTTCTTCCACGACAGGGAACGAGCAGTACTTC. Translated: CASSPTSSTTGNEQYF.

The chain has TRBV5-1 and TRBJ2-2, with D perhaps matching TRBD1 (5 bases). This CDR3 has 13 residues. V lost 7 bases and J lost 7, with 14 bases in between. Germline values: CDR1 SGHRS, CDR2 YFSETQ. As DNA, the CDR3 is TGCGCCAGCGGCGACAGTTTGCACGGGGAGCTGTTTTTT. This codes for CASGDSLHGELFF.

The chain combines TRBV4-3 with TRBJ1-1, with no clear D. V dropped 3 bases and J dropped 0 bases, with 11 bases sitting between them. The CDR3 is 15 residues long. Per the germline V gene, CDR1 is LGHNA and CDR2 is YSLEER. CDR3 coding DNA: TGCGCCAGCAGCCAGTACACCAACCTGAACACTGAAGCTTTCTTT. It specifies CASSQYTNLNTEAFF.

The rearrangement joins TRBV30 to TRBJ1-1; 7 bases are shared with TRBD1. Looked up from germline, CDR1 is GTSNPN and CDR2 is SVGIG (reference sequence). The junction had 10 bases not matched to a gene; V was cut back by 3 bases and J by 6 bases. This CDR3 region has 14 residues. The CDR3 nucleotides read TGTGCCTGGAGCCCCACCTATGACAGGGCTGAAGCTTTCTTT. Amino acids: CAWSPTYDRAEAFF.

This rearrangement joins TRBV6-6 to TRBJ1-5; 7 bases fit TRBD1. Germline V CDR1 and CDR2: MNHNY, SVGAGI (reference sequence). There are 15 residues in the CDR3. With V trimmed by 2 bases and J by 4 bases, 5 bases remained unmatched. The DNA for the CDR3 is TGTGCCAGCAGTTACACCGGGACAGAAAATCAGCCCCAGCATTTT. It codes for CASSYTGTENQPQHF.

The CDR3: CASSRGQGGEQYF. In nucleotides, the CDR3 is TGTGCCAGCAGCCGAGGACAGGGTGGGGAGCAGTACTTC. V is TRBV6-5 and J is TRBJ2-7, with 8 bases aligning to TRBD1. The length of the CDR3 is 13 residues. After removal of 6 bases from V and 7 bases from J, the junction contained 8 bases not matched to a gene. Germline values: CDR1 MNHEY, CDR2 SVGAGI.

The chain links TRBV3-1 (or the pseudogene TRBV3-2) to TRBJ2-7; 8 nucleotides agree with TRBD1. J was trimmed by 2 bases and V by 4 bases; bases with no gene match: 7. CDR3 size: 15 residues. Germline V CDR1 and CDR2: LGHDT, YNNKEL (reference sequence). The CDR3 DNA is TGTGCCAGCAGCCCCCAGAACAGGGGGACCTACGAGCAGTACTTC. The encoded protein is CASSPQNRGTYEQYF.

A few counts support this clone. J is TRBJ2-1 and V is TRBV2, with 13 bases fitting TRBD2. This CDR3 has 16 residues. With 2 bases clipped from V and 8 bases from J, the junction kept 6 bases outside the gene matches. Germline assignment: CDR1 SNHLY and CDR2 FYNNEI. The CDR3 protein is CASSEPGLAGRDEQFF. The CDR3 DNA reads TGTGCCAGCAGTGAACCGGGACTAGCGGGAAGGGATGAGCAGTTCTTC.

This rearrangement joins TRBV30 to TRBJ1-1; 12 positions agree with TRBD1. The CDR3 is 15 amino acids. J gave up 10 bases and V 1 base, and 10 bases lay outside the gene matches. Germline V gene data show CDR1 as GTSNPN and CDR2 as SVGIG (reference sequence). For the CDR3, the DNA is TGTGCCTGGAGTGACGCGGGACAGGGGGCAATCGGAGCTTTCTTT. As protein: CAWSDAGQGAIGAFF.

This chain joins TRBV10-3 and TRBJ2-2; no reliable D call. Trimming removed 0 bases at V and 1 base at J, with 6 bases between. The CDR3 is 15 residues long. Germline V gene lookup returns CDR1 ENHRY and CDR2 SYGVKD. CDR3: CAISESGRNTGELFF. CDR3 DNA: TGTGCCATCAGTGAGTCTGGCAGGAACACCGGGGAGCTGTTTTTT.

The DNA for the CDR3 is TGTGCCACCAGTGATTCGGGACAGGACTATGGCTACACCTTC. This encodes CATSDSGQDYGYTF. This chain joins TRBV24-1 and TRBJ1-2; 8 bases align to TRBD1. V gave up 2 bases and J gave up 3 bases; unmatched junction bases: 1. The CDR3 has 14 residues. Germline V lookup: CDR1 KGHDR, CDR2 SFDVKD.

The chain carries TRBV2 and TRBJ1-6; D gene ambiguous. Deletions cut 4 bases from V and 12 bases from J, with 7 bases between. This CDR3 region has 11 residues. Per germline, CDR1 SNHLY and CDR2 FYNNEI. The CDR3 nucleotides are TGTGCCAGCAGTGTGTCCCAACCCCTCCACTTT. Amino acid sequence: CASSVSQPLHF.

This chain uses TRBV10-1 with TRBJ2-1; TRBD2 matches 8 bases. CDR3 length: 13 amino acids. CDR1 and CDR2 (germline): WNHNN, SYGVQD (reference sequence). Unmatched junction bases numbered 3, after V lost 2 bases and J lost 9 bases. CDR3 protein: CASSEGRGGEQFF. The CDR3 DNA sequence: TGCGCCAGCAGTGAGGGTCGGGGGGGTGAGCAGTTCTTC.

This clone appeared once. The chain carries TRBV29-1 and TRBJ1-1; 9 bases are shared with TRBD1. With 6 bases clipped from V and 4 bases from J, the junction kept 9 bases outside the gene matches. This CDR3 contains 14 residues. Per germline, CDR1 SQVTM and CDR2 ANQGSEA. As DNA, the CDR3 is TGCAGCGTCGGGAGGGACAGGGTGGCCACTGAAGCTTTCTTT. Translated: CSVGRDRVATEAFF.

This chain joins TRBV12-3 or TRBV12-4 and TRBJ2-3; unclear D gene. The V gene lost 7 bases and the J gene lost 1 base, with 3 bases spanning the gap. The CDR3 is made up of 11 amino acids. CDR3 sequence (DNA): TGTGCCAGCACCGGCACAGATACGCAGTATTTT. The encoded protein is CASTGTDTQYF.

The chain uses TRBV7-2 and TRBJ2-3, with D perhaps matching TRBD2 (6 bases). V lost 3 bases, J lost 2 bases, and 9 bases lay in between. CDR1 and CDR2 (germline): SGHTA, FQGNSA. This CDR3 has 14 amino acids. The CDR3 loop reads CASSFVAVTDTQYF. CDR3 DNA sequence: TGTGCCAGCAGCTTCGTAGCGGTCACAGATACGCAGTATTTT. The whole variable domain, remainder taken from reference TRBV7-2 and TRBJ2-3, is GAGVSQSPSNKVTEKGKDVELRCDPISGHTALYWYRQSLGQGLEFLIYFQGNSAPDKSGLPSDRFSAERTGGSVSTLTIQRTQQEDSAVYLCASSFVAVTDTQYFGPGTRLTVL.

The chain joins TRBV11-2 to TRBJ2-1; the match to TRBD2 covers 10 bases. The CDR3 sequence is 15 residues long. Germline V lookup: CDR1 SGHAT, CDR2 FQNNGV. V trimming: 0 bases; J trimming: 8 bases; junction bases outside the gene matches: 4. The CDR3 nucleotides are TGTGCCAGCAGCTTAGATCCTAGCGGGAGCGATGAGCAGTTCTTC. It yields the protein CASSLDPSGSDEQFF.

The V call is TRBV5-1, the J call TRBJ1-2; 8 nucleotides line up with TRBD1. The ends lost 7 bases at V and 8 bases at J; junction bases unmatched: 16. CDR3 length: 15 amino acids. Germline loops: CDR1 SGHRS, CDR2 YFSETQ. The CDR3, as DNA: TGCGCCAGCTCGGACCCGACAGGGGATGCGGGCGGCTACACCTTC. It specifies CASSDPTGDAGGYTF.

The rearrangement links TRBV6-1 to TRBJ2-3; 9 bases match TRBD1. The CDR3 spans 15 residues. J lost 4 bases, V lost 3 bases, and 5 bases had no gene match. Germline CDR1 reads MNHNS; CDR2 reads SASEGT. The CDR3 spells CASSEGTGIPDTQYF. CDR3 nucleotides: TGTGCCAGCAGTGAGGGGACAGGGATCCCAGATACGCAGTATTTT.

This sequence joins TRBV3-1 (or the pseudogene TRBV3-2) and TRBJ1-6; 8 nucleotides agree with TRBD1. There are 18 residues in the CDR3. Germline assignment: CDR1 LGHDT and CDR2 YNNKEL (reference sequence). V shed 4 bases, J shed 9 bases, and the junction held 17 bases outside the gene matches. The chain's CDR3 is CASSPLRQGISLGSPLHF. CDR3 DNA sequence: TGTGCCAGCAGCCCCCTCCGACAGGGGATTAGTCTAGGTTCACCCCTCCACTTT.